This T cell receptor beta chain was identified during a study of PD-1 blockade in classical Hodgkin lymphoma. Documented time point: cycle 4 day 1 (C4D1), after six to seven weeks of nivolumab. Every single patient, without exception, relapsed after autologous stem cell transplantation, and brentuximab vedotin exposure varied. Through magnetic negative selection, CD8+ T cells were separated from PBMCs that had been thawed. Germline V CDR1 and CDR2: SGHRS, YFSETQ. Trimming removed 0 bases at V and 5 bases at J, with 5 bases between. This CDR3 region has 12 residues. TCRdb keeps only in-frame clones here, not all; method: immunoSEQ multiplex PCR. Of about 20,000 clones in the sample, about four fifths were seen once.

Sequenced material: CD8+ T cells from blood, taken before the fourth cycle of nivolumab. The source is a human donor with classical Hodgkin lymphoma. This chain connects TRBV5-1 to TRBJ1-1, with D unclear. The chain's CDR3 is CASSLDTTEAFF. CDR3 nucleotides: TGCGCCAGCAGCTTGGATACGACTGAAGCTTTCTTT.